This record covers a single T cell receptor beta chain. The V end was cut by 0 bases, the J end by 8 bases, with 7 bases between. The V gene's germline CDR1 is LGHNT and CDR2 FRNRAP. The CDR3 runs to 13 residues. This record comes from a study of blood T cell repertoires in COVID-19. This table comes from immunoSEQ multiplex PCR, and its TCRdb copy is limited to in-frame clones, with some not included. The sample includes about 410,000 clones, roughly 89% of them seen just once. Participant age was about 18 to 89 years, and participants resided in 20 to 30 US areas. The TCR originated in a woman in her thirties who had recovered from COVID-19. This sequence joins TRBV12-5 and TRBJ2-2; D is perhaps TRBD1 (6 bases). What was sequenced was PBMCs or T cells enriched from blood (not recorded which). The CDR3 nucleotides are TGTGCTAGTGGTTTGGTGGGGACAGGGGAGCTGTTTTTT. Translated: CASGLVGTGELFF.